This T cell receptor (beta chain) appears in the sequencing data of a study of tumor-infiltrating lymphocytes in primary liver carcinoma. Germline CDR1 is MNHNY and CDR2 is SVGAGI (reference sequence). CDR3 length: 14 amino acids. V was clipped by 6 bases and J by 9 bases, with 20 bases between them. Bulk tissue was left unsorted, and RNA and DNA were co-extracted from 20-30 mg of it. Starting from around 510 ng of total RNA, TCR beta cDNA was produced with a primer in the constant region. Generation of the TCR beta libraries relied on three nested multiplex PCR rounds using slightly modified ARM-PCR. For around 10 cycles apiece, the opening two PCR rounds ran with TRBV1-TRBV30 forward primers and a C-beta reverse primer. Each CDR3 protein gets one entry after TCRdb re-called the multiplex PCR reads with MiXCR. This table holds 90,000 to 100,000 distinct CDR3 sequences, approximately 71% found once.

This clonotype has only one observation. The TCR sequence derives from a woman aged 60 to 75 with primary liver carcinoma and hepatitis B virus infection. Sequencing was carried out using liver tumor tissue from sampling region 5. Subset here: tumor region T5, tumor centre. The chain uses TRBV6-6 and TRBJ1-1; no clear D gene. CDR3 sequence (DNA): TGTGCCAGCAGCCCCGAGACGGCATGGAAGAAAGCTTTCTTT. It is translated as CASSPETAWKKAFF.